This passage covers 32 T cell receptor beta chains from one sample sequenced in a study of technical replicates of blood from a few donors. The repertoire was sequenced with immunoSEQ multiplex PCR; TCRdb's copy has only in-frame clones and lacks some. Among 55,000 to 60,000 clones listed, roughly 95% were seen once. Sample: PBMCs. All receptors come from a human donor in good health. Some clones in this sample may be carry-over from other donors' samples.

The chain links TRBV5-6 to TRBJ2-5; tentative D call: TRBD2 (5 bases). With 5 bases removed from V and 3 bases from J, the gap between germline ends came to 8 bases. Germline loops: CDR1 SGHDT, CDR2 YYEEEE. The CDR3 totals 12 residues. As DNA, the CDR3 is TGTGCCAGCAGAGTAGCGAAAGAGACCCAGTACTTC. This sequence encodes CASRVAKETQYF.

The CDR3 is CASSLEPGGLETDTQYF. The CDR3 DNA sequence: TGCGCCAGCAGCTTGGAACCTGGAGGGTTAGAGACAGATACGCAGTATTTT. V and J are TRBV5-1 and TRBJ2-3; D possibly corresponds to TRBD2 (6 bases). V lost 0 bases to trimming and J lost 3 bases, with 17 bases between them. Germline values: CDR1 SGHRS, CDR2 YFSETQ. This CDR3 is 17 amino acids long.

This sequence joins TRBV19 and TRBJ1-1, with 8 positions matching TRBD1. The V gene's germline CDR1 is LNHDA and CDR2 SQIVND (reference sequence). The CDR3 runs to 15 residues. The trim removed 4 bases at V and 0 bases at J, leaving 4 bases unmatched. CDR3 coding DNA: TGTGCCAGTAGTACCAGGACAGGGATGAACACTGAAGCTTTCTTT. Translating it yields CASSTRTGMNTEAFF.

The CDR3 DNA sequence: TGTGCCAGCTCGGGGGATTCCTACGAGCAGTACTTC. This sequence encodes CASSGDSYEQYF. J is TRBJ2-7 and V is TRBV7-2; TRBD2 is a possible D gene (6 bases). The length of the CDR3 is 12 residues. The V gene lost 8 bases and the J gene lost 1 base, with 9 bases spanning the gap. CDR1 is SGHTA, CDR2 FQGNSA, per germline.

This clone has a single count. The rearrangement links TRBV11-2 to TRBJ2-1; 12 bases are shared with TRBD2. The CDR3 totals 14 residues. With V trimmed by 5 bases and J by 9 bases, 5 bases remained unmatched. CDR1 and CDR2 (germline): SGHAT, FQNNGV. The CDR3 DNA is TGTGCCAGCAGCCAGGGGACTAGCGGGCTTGAGCAGTTCTTC. Translating it yields CASSQGTSGLEQFF.

The chain uses TRBV4-3 and TRBJ1-1; 7 nucleotides line up with TRBD1. The CDR3 consists of 16 residues. Germline V gene lookup returns CDR1 LGHNA and CDR2 YSLEER. Trimming at V came to 0 bases and at J to 2 bases, leaving 6 bases not matched to a gene. CDR3 bases: TGCGCCAGCAGCCAAGACCCCCAAGGGGGCAACACTGAAGCTTTCTTT. It codes for CASSQDPQGGNTEAFF.

The V gene is TRBV19, the J gene TRBJ1-5; a possible D gene is TRBD1 (5 bases). V was shortened by 3 bases and J by 1 base, with 13 bases between the two germline ends. CDR1 is LNHDA, CDR2 SQIVND, per germline (reference sequence). This CDR3 spans 16 amino acids. Here the CDR3 DNA reads TGTGCCAGTAGTATCCCAGGGTATTGGAGCAATCAGCCCCAGCATTTT. Amino acid sequence: CASSIPGYWSNQPQHF.

This chain links TRBV7-9 with TRBJ2-1, with D tentatively TRBD1 (6 bases). The CDR3 runs 12 residues. Germline V gene lookup returns CDR1 SEHNR and CDR2 FQNEAQ (reference sequence). Trimming took off 0 bases at V and 10 bases at J, with 7 bases between the two ends. The CDR3 DNA is TGTGCCAGCAGCTTAGCAGGGGGAGAGCAGTTCTTC. The encoded protein is CASSLAGGEQFF. Drawing the rest from reference TRBV7-9 and TRBJ2-1, the complete variable domain is DTGVSQNPRHKITKRGQNVTFRCDPISEHNRLYWYRQTLGQGPEFLTYFQNEAQLEKSRLLSDRFSAERPKGSFSTLEIQRTEQGDSAMYLCASSLAGGEQFFGPGTRLTVL.

V gene TRBV4-2 combines with J gene TRBJ1-6, with D uncertain. CDR3 size: 14 residues. Germline V gene data show CDR1 as LGHNA and CDR2 as YNFKEQ. V lost 0 bases and J lost 7, with 7 bases in between. The CDR3 reads CASSQDGENSPLHF. DNA of the CDR3: TGTGCCAGCAGCCAAGACGGGGAAAATTCACCCCTCCACTTT.

The gene calls are TRBV30 and TRBJ1-2; possibly TRBD1 for D (5 bases). Germline V lookup: CDR1 GTSNPN, CDR2 SVGIG (reference sequence). Trimming stripped 7 bases from V and 8 bases from J, with 14 bases between. This CDR3 contains 11 residues. CDR3 sequence reads: CALGEGRGYTF. CDR3 nucleotides: TGTGCCTTAGGGGAAGGTAGGGGCTACACCTTC.

This chain links TRBV6-5 with TRBJ1-5; D is perhaps TRBD1 (5 bases). V shed 0 bases and J shed 6 bases, with 15 bases lying between them. Germline values: CDR1 MNHEY, CDR2 SVGAGI. The CDR3 has 16 amino acids. DNA for the CDR3: TGTGCCAGCAGTTACTCGATCCCTGGCGGGGGTCAGCCCCAGCATTTT. It is translated as CASSYSIPGGGQPQHF.

The chain employs TRBV19 and TRBJ1-5; no definite D call. From germline, CDR1 is LNHDA and CDR2 SQIVND (reference sequence). This CDR3 region has 17 residues. Between the trimmed V and J ends, which lost 9 bases and 3 bases, there was a span of 24 bases. CDR3 residues: CARSDGRCRDNNQPQHF. CDR3 sequence (DNA): TGTGCCAGGAGCGACGGTCGGTGCCGGGATAACAATCAGCCCCAGCATTTT.

CDR3: CASSFPGGYGYTF. The DNA of the CDR3 is TGTGCCAGCAGCTTCCCGGGGGGCTATGGCTACACCTTC. The V call is TRBV7-6, the J call TRBJ1-2; D perhaps matches TRBD1 (5 bases). Germline CDR1 SGHVS, CDR2 FNYEAQ. Between the trimmed V and J ends, which lost 3 bases and 4 bases, there was a span of 9 bases. CDR3 length equals 13 residues.

The count of this clone is one. V gene TRBV6-5 combines with J gene TRBJ2-4; D is unresolved. This CDR3 is 15 amino acids long. V was cut by 2 bases and J by 0 bases, with 8 bases left in between. In germline, CDR1 is MNHEY, CDR2 SVGAGI. The CDR3 region has the DNA TGTGCCAGCAGTTACACCACGGGAGCCAAAAACATTCAGTACTTC. It yields the protein CASSYTTGAKNIQYF.

V is TRBV4-1 and J is TRBJ2-2; a weak D match, TRBD2 (7 bases). The V end was cut by 4 bases, the J end by 5 bases, with 17 bases between. The V gene's germline CDR1 is MGHRA and CDR2 YSYEKL. This CDR3 is built from 16 residues. The CDR3 coding sequence is TGCGCCAGCAGCCGGGAAGGGGGGGGCGGTACCGGGGAGCTGTTTTTT. Translation gives CASSREGGGGTGELFF.

This chain uses TRBV29-1 with TRBJ2-7; D remains ambiguous. Deletions cut 4 bases from V and 6 bases from J, with 13 bases between. Germline CDR1 is SQVTM and CDR2 is ANQGSEA. The CDR3 is made up of 12 amino acids. CDR3 protein: CSVGAISGEQYF. The CDR3 DNA reads as TGCAGCGTTGGCGCAATCTCAGGCGAGCAGTACTTC.

The V gene is TRBV6-5, the J gene TRBJ2-3; tentative D call: TRBD1 (6 bases). CDR1 is MNHEY and CDR2 is SVGAGI in the germline V gene. CDR3 length equals 15 residues. Trimming took off 2 bases at V and 0 bases at J, with 9 bases between the two ends. CDR3 sequence: CASSYGQGSTDTQYF. The CDR3 nucleotides are TGTGCCAGCAGTTACGGGCAGGGGAGCACAGATACGCAGTATTTT.

The gene calls are TRBV5-4 and TRBJ1-1; D is unclear. Germline V gives CDR1 SGHNT, CDR2 YYREEE (reference sequence). This CDR3 is built from 15 residues. Trimming stripped 4 bases from V and 1 base from J, with 14 bases between. DNA of the CDR3: TGTGCCAGCAGCCCCAGCAGGTCACCGAACACTGAAGCTTTCTTT. As protein: CASSPSRSPNTEAFF. Drawing the rest from reference TRBV5-4 and TRBJ1-1, the complete variable domain is ETGVTQSPTHLIKTRGQQVTLRCSSQSGHNTVSWYQQALGQGPQFIFQYYREEENGRGNFPPRFSGLQFPNYSSELNVNALELDDSALYLCASSPSRSPNTEAFFGQGTRLTVV.

The count of this clone is one. This chain joins TRBV5-8 and TRBJ1-5; tentatively, D is TRBD1 (6 bases). The CDR3 spans 14 residues. Germline V lookup: CDR1 SGHTS, CDR2 YDEGEE. Trimming took 0 bases from V and 9 from J, leaving 13 bases between them. Here the CDR3 DNA reads TGTGCCAGCAGCTTGGCCAGGGGCTTCGGGCCCCAGCATTTT. It translates to CASSLARGFGPQHF.

This clone was seen once. The V gene is TRBV7-9, the J gene TRBJ2-5; D is possibly TRBD1 (5 bases). CDR1 SEHNR and CDR2 FQNEAQ come from the germline V gene (reference sequence). V was cut by 1 base and J by 1 base, with 10 bases left in between. This CDR3 region has 15 residues. CDR3 coding DNA: TGTGCCAGCAGCTTAGGAAGGGGTAGCCAAGAGACCCAGTACTTC. Its translation is CASSLGRGSQETQYF. Full variable domain (outside the CDR3, taken from reference TRBV7-9 and TRBJ2-5): DTGVSQNPRHKITKRGQNVTFRCDPISEHNRLYWYRQTLGQGPEFLTYFQNEAQLEKSRLLSDRFSAERPKGSFSTLEIQRTEQGDSAMYLCASSLGRGSQETQYFGPGTRLLVL.

The chain recombines TRBV30 with TRBJ2-4; D is perhaps TRBD2 (6 bases). Trimming took off 1 base at V and 6 bases at J, with 10 bases between the two ends. From germline, CDR1 is GTSNPN and CDR2 SVGIG (reference sequence). This CDR3 has 13 amino acids. The CDR3 DNA reads as TGTGCCTGGAGTGAGGGACTTGCAAACATTCAGTACTTC. Protein sequence: CAWSEGLANIQYF.

The chain joins TRBV6-4 to TRBJ2-2, with TRBD2 matching 11 bases. The CDR3 runs 19 residues. Germline assignment: CDR1 MRHNA and CDR2 SNTAGT. The junction had 17 bases not matched to a gene; V was cut back by 6 bases and J by 5 bases. The CDR3 DNA follows: TGTGCCAGCAGGACTCCTAGCGGGAGGCCCAGGGGTTATACCGGGGAGCTGTTTTTT. Translated: CASRTPSGRPRGYTGELFF.

The genes are TRBV14 and TRBJ1-4; 9 bases line up with TRBD1. The CDR3 contains 17 residues. Trimming cost V 4 bases and J 5 bases; bases outside gene matches: 11. Germline CDR1 and CDR2: SGHDN and FVKESK. This CDR3 is CASSRGDRALANEKLFF. CDR3 nucleotide sequence: TGTGCCAGCAGCCGGGGGGACAGGGCCTTAGCAAATGAAAAACTGTTTTTT.

The chain employs TRBV5-1 and TRBJ1-1, with 8 bases that match TRBD1. CDR1 and CDR2 (germline): SGHRS, YFSETQ. The length of the CDR3 is 13 residues. J lost 7 bases, V lost 3 bases, and 5 bases had no gene match. The CDR3: CASSSGQEHEAFF. As DNA, the CDR3 is TGCGCCAGCAGCTCGGGACAGGAACATGAAGCTTTCTTT. The entire variable domain, with the rest obtained from reference TRBV5-1 and TRBJ1-1, is as follows: KAGVTQTPRYLIKTRGQQVTLSCSPISGHRSVSWYQQTPGQGLQFLFEYFSETQRNKGNFPGRFSGRQFSNSRSEMNVSTLELGDSALYLCASSSGQEHEAFFGQGTRLTVV.

V usage is TRBV19 and J usage is TRBJ1-1; 8 nucleotides agree with TRBD1. Germline V gives CDR1 LNHDA, CDR2 SQIVND (reference sequence). This CDR3 has 16 amino acids. With 4 bases clipped from V and 0 bases from J, the junction kept 7 bases outside the gene matches. CDR3 sequence: CASSTDRAVMNTEAFF. CDR3 sequence (DNA): TGTGCCAGTAGTACGGACAGGGCGGTAATGAACACTGAAGCTTTCTTT.

The table lists this clone with a count of one. The chain couples TRBV14 to TRBJ1-2; TRBD1 matches at 7 bases. The CDR3 is 16 residues long. V trimming: 3 bases; J trimming: 2 bases; junction bases outside the gene matches: 9. Germline V gives CDR1 SGHDN, CDR2 FVKESK. Here the CDR3 DNA reads TGTGCCAGCAGCCAGGGACAGTCAATTAGGAACTATGGCTACACCTTC. This translates into CASSQGQSIRNYGYTF.

The rearrangement links TRBV9 to TRBJ1-2; D is perhaps TRBD1 (5 bases). Germline loops: CDR1 SGDLS, CDR2 YYNGEE. Trimming left V 0 bases short and J 3 bases short, with 12 bases between. The CDR3 totals 15 residues. In DNA form, the CDR3 reads TGTGCCAGCAGCGTAGATACAGGTCGGGACTATGGCTACACCTTC. Protein product: CASSVDTGRDYGYTF.

The V call is TRBV19, the J call TRBJ1-5; the D is unclear. Trimming shortened V by 5 bases and J by 6 bases, and 8 bases separated the two germline ends. The CDR3 loop spans 12 amino acids. Looked up from germline, CDR1 is LNHDA and CDR2 is SQIVND (reference sequence). Written as DNA, the CDR3 is TGTGCCAGTAGTCTAGGAGGTCAGCCCCAGCATTTT. As protein: CASSLGGQPQHF.

V usage is TRBV2 and J usage is TRBJ1-1; D unresolved. The germline gives CDR1 SNHLY, CDR2 FYNNEI. The CDR3 runs to 17 residues. Trimming took 6 bases from V and 4 from J, leaving 24 bases between them. Here the CDR3 DNA reads TGTGCCAGCAGCCTGAGACCGGAGACCGAGAGGATCACTGAAGCTTTCTTT. Its protein is CASSLRPETERITEAFF.

The chain recombines TRBV6-6 with TRBJ2-3, with D possibly matching TRBD2 (5 bases). Trimming removed 2 bases from V and 1 base from J, with 13 bases in between. The CDR3 totals 16 residues. Germline CDR1 is MNHNY and CDR2 is SVGAGI (reference sequence). This CDR3 is CASSYRRSLGTDTQYF. The DNA of the CDR3 is TGTGCCAGCAGTTACAGGAGGTCCTTAGGCACAGATACGCAGTATTTT.

The chain has TRBV30 and TRBJ1-1; 8 bases match TRBD1. Losses at the gene ends were 0 bases for V and 6 bases for J; bases not matched to a gene: 3. The CDR3 extends over 13 amino acids. Per germline, CDR1 GTSNPN and CDR2 SVGIG (reference sequence). The CDR3 bases are TGTGCCTGGAGTGTAGACAGGGGAGCTGAAGCTTTCTTT. Translated: CAWSVDRGAEAFF. Drawing the rest from reference TRBV30 and TRBJ1-1, the complete variable domain is SQTIHQWPATLVQPVGSPLSLECTVEGTSNPNLYWYRQAAGRGLQLLFYSVGIGQISSEVPQNLSASRPQDRQFILSSKKLLLSDSGFYLCAWSVDRGAEAFFGQGTRLTVV.

Here the CDR3 reads CAHRAGSNTEAFF. As DNA, the CDR3 is TGTGCCCACAGGGCAGGGTCGAACACTGAAGCTTTCTTT. The V call is TRBV7-9, the J call TRBJ1-1, with a weak D call TRBD1 (6 bases). V was clipped by 11 bases and J by 1 base, with 14 bases between them. Per germline, CDR1 SEHNR and CDR2 FQNEAQ (reference sequence). The length of the CDR3 is 13 residues.